A selection of T cell receptor beta chains follows, all from one sample in a study of T-cell memory formation after mild COVID-19. TCRdb reanalysed the 5' RACE reads using MiXCR and keeps one entry per CDR3 protein. The data hold 380,000 or so distinct CDR3 sequences, with roughly 15% observed a single time. The sample taken for sequencing was PBMCs or a T cell subset sorted from them (not recorded which). The receptor source for this set is a man in his late teens or twenties who had mild COVID-19 (a few samples of this study predate the infection). Cell type and time point are not known. Both conserved end residues are part of each CDR3.

v_gene	j_gene	len	CDR3aa
TRBV27	TRBJ1-1	13	CASSPGTGAEAFF
TRBV5-6	TRBJ1-5	13	CASSPGPNQPQHF
TRBV27	TRBJ2-7	14	CASKPTSSSYEQYF
TRBV7-9	TRBJ1-2	13	CASSPRQGPSYTF
TRBV6-1	TRBJ1-2	14	CASSAFTGSGGYTF
TRBV7-2	TRBJ1-4	16	CASSLGQTLGSEKLFF
TRBV12-3/TRBV12-4	TRBJ1-2	14	CASSYGGLDYGYTF
TRBV7-3	TRBJ2-1	14	CASSRGQGSNEQFF
TRBV11-2	TRBJ1-4	15	CASSLTLGAYEKLFF
TRBV27	TRBJ1-6	14	CASSPPDQGWGLHF
TRBV9	TRBJ2-2	15	CASSVDRGCTGELFF
TRBV25-1	TRBJ2-5	14	CASSEGQLQETQYF
TRBV4-2	TRBJ1-2	15	CASSQERHSNYGYTF
TRBV7-8	TRBJ1-6	14	CASSRTAGNSPLHF
TRBV12-3/TRBV12-4	TRBJ2-1	13	CASSLYNYNEQFF
TRBV21-1	TRBJ2-7	15	CASSSRTGEDYEQYF
TRBV20-1	TRBJ2-2	14	CSANSGGLTGELFF
TRBV20-1	TRBJ2-5	15	CSADFPGLAGETQYF
TRBV15	TRBJ1-5	13	CATSRNSNQLQHF
TRBV7-9	TRBJ1-1	15	CASSGGSSMNTEAFF
TRBV12-3/TRBV12-4	TRBJ2-1	16	CASTLLAGGYRNEQFF
TRBV6-5	TRBJ2-3	15	CASSYGRLRADTQYF
TRBV3-1	TRBJ2-4	17	CASSPRNAGDAKNIQYF
TRBV3-1	TRBJ2-7	15	CASSQDGTGTYEQYF
TRBV12-3/TRBV12-4	TRBJ2-3	14	CASTRDLLTDTQYF
TRBV7-2	TRBJ2-3	16	CASSLRRGAIPDTQYF
TRBV12-3/TRBV12-4	TRBJ1-5	15	CASSIDDRGLQPQHF
TRBV4-3	TRBJ1-4	16	CASSQKPGATNEKLFF
TRBV7-6	TRBJ2-1	15	CASSYTDRGRLEQFF
TRBV5-1	TRBJ2-1	14	CASSSSGGHNEQFF
TRBV12-3/TRBV12-4	TRBJ1-3	15	CASSFVRVGRNTIYF
TRBV20-1	TRBJ1-3	14	CSAGDSHSGNTIYF
TRBV5-1	TRBJ1-1	13	CASRYGGNTEAFF
TRBV2	TRBJ2-1	13	CASIVTGVAEQFF
TRBV6-6	TRBJ2-1	14	CASSQGVGSHEQFF
TRBV4-1	TRBJ2-5	15	CASSQDINGQETQYF
TRBV15	TRBJ1-5	17	CATSSYARTGSLLPQHF
TRBV15	TRBJ1-2	13	CATSRTTGDGYTF
TRBV5-1	TRBJ2-1	15	CASRVTSGSYNEQFF
TRBV6-2/TRBV6-3	TRBJ2-1	13	CASSYRGGDEQFF
TRBV7-2	TRBJ2-6	14	CASSYNSGANVLTF
TRBV5-1	TRBJ1-1	17	CASTNKLGQVMNTEAFF
TRBV29-1	TRBJ1-2	14	CSVAPGQGARGYTF
TRBV6-6	TRBJ2-7	14	CASKREPASYEQYF
TRBV12-5	TRBJ2-2	11	CASAGTGELFF
TRBV11-2	TRBJ2-5	15	CASSLFPGPQETQYF
TRBV27	TRBJ1-5	15	CASRTGGEGNQPQHF
TRBV7-2	TRBJ1-2	15	CASSTTPSINYGYTF
TRBV7-7	TRBJ2-7	13	CASSASYNYEQHF
TRBV4-1	TRBJ2-1	14	CASSQVFGQNEQFF
TRBV4-3	TRBJ1-5	16	CASSQDLGTGTQPQHF
TRBV20-1	TRBJ2-1	17	CSAHQILTSGGDNEQFF
TRBV24-1	TRBJ2-5	16	CATSDPTGPIRETQYF
TRBV12-3/TRBV12-4	TRBJ2-7	20	CASSFGRVGPGTPISYEQYF
TRBV12-3/TRBV12-4	TRBJ1-1	12	CASSLGEPQAFF
TRBV6-5	TRBJ1-1	12	CASSQTGSEAFF
TRBV12-3/TRBV12-4	TRBJ2-3	15	CASSLGSSGMDTQYF